This section outlines one T cell receptor (beta chain) sequence together with its context. It was with 60 Vbeta and 13 Jbeta primers that the PCR ran. Produced via immunoSEQ multiplex PCR; TCRdb's table is partial and in-frame only. This table has around 95,000 clones, approximately 80% appearing once. CDR1 is SGHRS, CDR2 YFSETQ, per germline. Trimming cost V 5 bases and J 0 bases, with 13 bases left between them. This CDR3 has 15 amino acids. The record originates from a study of cytomegalovirus exposure and HLA in healthy donors. This TCR was sampled from a female donor in good health and CMV-seropositive. The material sequenced was PBMCs. The V and J genes are TRBV5-1 and TRBJ2-3; weak D call: TRBD2 (5 bases). Here the CDR3 DNA reads TGCGCCAGCAGAAATACTAGGTGGAGCACAGATACGCAGTATTTT. It encodes CASRNTRWSTDTQYF.